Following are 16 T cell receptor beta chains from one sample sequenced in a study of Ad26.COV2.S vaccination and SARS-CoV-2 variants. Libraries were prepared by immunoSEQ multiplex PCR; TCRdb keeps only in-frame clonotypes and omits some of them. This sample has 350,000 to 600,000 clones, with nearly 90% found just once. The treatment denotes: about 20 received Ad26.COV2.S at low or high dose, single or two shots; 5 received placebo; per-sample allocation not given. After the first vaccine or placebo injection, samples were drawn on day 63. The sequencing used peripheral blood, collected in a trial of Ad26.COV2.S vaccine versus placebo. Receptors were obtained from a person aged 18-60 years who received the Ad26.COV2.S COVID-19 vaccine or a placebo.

The CDR3 coding sequence is TGTGCCAGCAGCCAAGATGGGGGAAAGGGCCAGCCCCAGCATTTT. Translated, it gives CASSQDGGKGQPQHF. This chain uses TRBV4-2 with TRBJ1-5, with a weak D call TRBD1 (5 bases). The CDR3 is 15 residues long. Germline V lookup: CDR1 LGHNA, CDR2 YNFKEQ. V dropped 0 bases and J dropped 7 bases, with 13 bases sitting between them.

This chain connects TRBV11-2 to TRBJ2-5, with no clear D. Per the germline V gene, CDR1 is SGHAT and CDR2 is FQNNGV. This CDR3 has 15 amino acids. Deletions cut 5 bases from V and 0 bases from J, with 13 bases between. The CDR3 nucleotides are TGTGCCAGCAGCCCAATTCTAGGCGACCAAGAGACCCAGTACTTC. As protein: CASSPILGDQETQYF. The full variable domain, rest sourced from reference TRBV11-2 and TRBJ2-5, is EAGVAQSPRYKIIEKRQSVAFWCNPISGHATLYWYQQILGQGPKLLIQFQNNGVVDDSQLPKDRFSAERLKGVDSTLKIQPAKLEDSAVYLCASSPILGDQETQYFGPGTRLLVL.

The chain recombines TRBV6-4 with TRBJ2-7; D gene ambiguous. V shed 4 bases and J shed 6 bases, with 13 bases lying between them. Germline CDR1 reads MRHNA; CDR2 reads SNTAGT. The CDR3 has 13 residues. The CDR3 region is CASSVFSGSEQYF. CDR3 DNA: TGTGCCAGCAGTGTATTTTCCGGGTCCGAGCAGTACTTC.

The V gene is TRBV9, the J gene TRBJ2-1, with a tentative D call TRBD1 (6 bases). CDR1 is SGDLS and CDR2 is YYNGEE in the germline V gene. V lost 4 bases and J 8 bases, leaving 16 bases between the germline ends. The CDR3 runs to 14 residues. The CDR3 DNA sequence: TGTGCCAGCAGCACCGCCCGGGCAGGGGATGAGCAGTTCTTC. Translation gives CASSTARAGDEQFF.

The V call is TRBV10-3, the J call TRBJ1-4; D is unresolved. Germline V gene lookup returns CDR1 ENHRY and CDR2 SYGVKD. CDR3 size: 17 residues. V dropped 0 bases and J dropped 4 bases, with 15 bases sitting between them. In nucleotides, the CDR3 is TGTGCCATCAGTGAGTCGATAGGTGGGCGCGGTAATGAAAAACTGTTTTTT. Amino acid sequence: CAISESIGGRGNEKLFF.

The CDR3 DNA follows: TGCAGCCCCCAGTTGTTGGGGGAGACCCAGTACTTC. It specifies CSPQLLGETQYF. The chain is built from TRBV29-1 and TRBJ2-5; D not certain. Deletions cut 8 bases from V and 5 bases from J, with 15 bases between. Germline assignment: CDR1 SQVTM and CDR2 ANQGSEA. The CDR3 has 12 residues.

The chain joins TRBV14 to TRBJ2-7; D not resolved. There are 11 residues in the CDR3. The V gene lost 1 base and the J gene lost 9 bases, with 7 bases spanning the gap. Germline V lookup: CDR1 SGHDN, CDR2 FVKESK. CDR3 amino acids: CASSQGLGQYF. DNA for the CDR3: TGTGCCAGCAGCCAAGGTCTCGGGCAGTACTTC.

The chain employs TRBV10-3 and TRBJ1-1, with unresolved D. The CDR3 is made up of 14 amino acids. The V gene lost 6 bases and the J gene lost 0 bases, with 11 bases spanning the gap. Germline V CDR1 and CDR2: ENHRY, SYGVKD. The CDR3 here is CAISGLAMNTEAFF. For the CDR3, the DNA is TGTGCCATCAGCGGACTGGCCATGAACACTGAAGCTTTCTTT.

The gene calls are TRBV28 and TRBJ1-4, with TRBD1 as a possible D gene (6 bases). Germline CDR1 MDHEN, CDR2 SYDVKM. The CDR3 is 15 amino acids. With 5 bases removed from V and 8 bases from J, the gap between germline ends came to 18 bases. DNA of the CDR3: TGTGCCAGCAGTCCCTCCTTGGGGGCTGTAGAAAAACTGTTTTTT. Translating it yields CASSPSLGAVEKLFF.

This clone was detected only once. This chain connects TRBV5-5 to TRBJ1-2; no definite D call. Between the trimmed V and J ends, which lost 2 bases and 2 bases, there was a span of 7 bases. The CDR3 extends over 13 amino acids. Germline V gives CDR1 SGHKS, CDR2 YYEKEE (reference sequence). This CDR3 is CASSLRENYGYTF. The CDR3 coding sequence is TGTGCCAGCAGCTTACGAGAAAACTATGGCTACACCTTC.

The CDR3 sequence is CASSQVGPLVPTNEKLFF. The CDR3, as DNA: TGCGCCAGCAGCCAAGTGGGACCCCTAGTTCCGACTAATGAAAAACTGTTTTTT. The chain is built from TRBV4-1 and TRBJ1-4; D may be TRBD1 (5 bases). Trimming took off 1 base at V and 2 bases at J, with 17 bases between the two ends. The CDR3 runs to 18 residues. Germline loops: CDR1 MGHRA, CDR2 YSYEKL.

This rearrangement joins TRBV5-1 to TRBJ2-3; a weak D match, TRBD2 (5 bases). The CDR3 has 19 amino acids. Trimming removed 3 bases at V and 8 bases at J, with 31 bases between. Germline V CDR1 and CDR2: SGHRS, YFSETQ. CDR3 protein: CASSSTNRVDELIPFTQYF. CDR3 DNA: TGCGCCAGCAGCTCGACTAACCGGGTGGACGAACTGATCCCATTTACGCAGTATTTT.

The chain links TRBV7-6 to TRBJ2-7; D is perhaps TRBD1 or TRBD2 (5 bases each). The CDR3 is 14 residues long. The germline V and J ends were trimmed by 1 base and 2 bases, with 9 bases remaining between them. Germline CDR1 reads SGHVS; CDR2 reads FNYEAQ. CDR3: CASSLDGAAYEQYF. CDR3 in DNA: TGTGCCAGCAGCTTAGACGGGGCAGCCTACGAGCAGTACTTC.

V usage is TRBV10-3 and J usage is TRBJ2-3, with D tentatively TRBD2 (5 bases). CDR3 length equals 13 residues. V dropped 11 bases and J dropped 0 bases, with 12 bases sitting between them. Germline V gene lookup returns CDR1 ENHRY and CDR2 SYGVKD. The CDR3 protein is CAAGGVSTDTQYF. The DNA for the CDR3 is TGTGCCGCGGGTGGGGTGAGCACAGATACGCAGTATTTT.

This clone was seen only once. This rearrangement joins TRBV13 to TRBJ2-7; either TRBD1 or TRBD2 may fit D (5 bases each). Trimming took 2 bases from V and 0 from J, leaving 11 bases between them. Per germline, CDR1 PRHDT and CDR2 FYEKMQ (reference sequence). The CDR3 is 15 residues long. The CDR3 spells CASSLRGDSSYEQYF. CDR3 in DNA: TGTGCCAGCAGCTTACGAGGGGATAGCTCCTACGAGCAGTACTTC.

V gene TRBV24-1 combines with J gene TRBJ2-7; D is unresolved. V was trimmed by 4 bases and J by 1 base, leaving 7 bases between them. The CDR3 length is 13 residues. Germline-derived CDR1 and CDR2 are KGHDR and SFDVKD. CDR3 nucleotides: TGTGCCACCAGTGAAGTCAATTCCTACGAGCAGTACTTC. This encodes CATSEVNSYEQYF.